Below, 29 T cell receptor beta chains from the same sample are listed, as sequenced in a study of blood T cell repertoires in COVID-19. TCRdb's copy holds only in-frame clones and misses some; the assay was immunoSEQ multiplex PCR. This table holds tens of thousands of clones, around 80% found once. Sequenced material: peripheral blood. The receptors here all came from a human donor in a cohort sampled during active COVID-19.

The chain carries TRBV5-1 and TRBJ2-4; maybe TRBD2 (5 bases). The length of the CDR3 is 16 residues. The germline gives CDR1 SGHRS, CDR2 YFSETQ. Deletions cut 2 bases from V and 0 bases from J, with 12 bases between. The CDR3 loop is CASSLGPAGAKNIQYF. The DNA of the CDR3 is TGCGCCAGCAGCTTAGGTCCTGCGGGAGCCAAAAACATTCAGTACTTC.

The V gene is TRBV27, the J gene TRBJ1-6; D gene unclear. Germline values: CDR1 MNHEY, CDR2 SMNVEV (reference sequence). Deletions cut 5 bases from V and 5 bases from J, with 7 bases between. This CDR3 has 13 residues. CDR3 in DNA: TGTGCCAGCAGTGCTACAGATAATTCACCCCTCCACTTT. Translating gives CASSATDNSPLHF.

The chain employs TRBV4-2 and TRBJ2-5; 9 bases match TRBD1. Unmatched junction bases numbered 5, after V lost 4 bases and J lost 2 bases. The CDR3 totals 15 residues. CDR1 is LGHNA and CDR2 is YNFKEQ in the germline V gene. In DNA form, the CDR3 reads TGTGCCAGCAGCCGGGGGGGGACAGGGCAAGAGACCCAGTACTTC. The encoded protein is CASSRGGTGQETQYF.

The CDR3 reads CASSPDRVDTQYF. CDR3 DNA: TGTGCCAGCAGCCCAGACAGGGTAGATACGCAGTATTTT. The gene calls are TRBV11-1 and TRBJ2-3; the match to TRBD1 covers 7 bases. V lost 5 bases, J lost 5 bases, and 4 bases stayed unmatched. CDR1 SGHAT and CDR2 FQDESV come from the germline V gene (reference sequence). The CDR3 sequence is 13 residues long.

With regard to this clone: The same CDR3 can be traced to other DNA sequences in this sample. The chain is built from TRBV5-4 and TRBJ2-7; D remains ambiguous. Trimming left V 4 bases short and J 0 bases short, with 14 bases between. The CDR3 sequence is 15 residues long. Germline V gene data show CDR1 as SGHNT and CDR2 as YYREEE (reference sequence). CDR3 nucleotides: TGTGCCAGCAGCCGAGGCGGCCCGAGCTCCTACGAGCAGTACTTC. Amino acids: CASSRGGPSSYEQYF.

Only one count was recorded for this clone. This chain uses TRBV7-3 with TRBJ2-1; D is uncertain. This CDR3 is 13 amino acids long. Deletions cut 5 bases from V and 5 bases from J, with 10 bases between. Germline V gene sequence: CDR1 SGHTA, CDR2 FQGTGA. CDR3 in DNA: TGTGCCAGCAGCCCATCCGGTAACAATGAGCAGTTCTTC. Its translation is CASSPSGNNEQFF.

The chain links TRBV5-5 to TRBJ1-1, with D possibly matching TRBD1 (6 bases). From germline, CDR1 is SGHKS and CDR2 YYEKEE (reference sequence). V was clipped by 4 bases and J by 7 bases, with 14 bases between them. This CDR3 is built from 13 residues. The CDR3 DNA follows: TGTGCCAGCAGCGGATGGGGGCCGCGTGAAGCTTTCTTT. Its translation: CASSGWGPREAFF.

V is TRBV5-1 and J is TRBJ2-1, with D possibly TRBD2 on 5 matching bases. The germline V gene has CDR1 SGHRS and CDR2 YFSETQ. V dropped 4 bases and J dropped 9 bases, with 11 bases sitting between them. This CDR3 region has 12 residues. CDR3 DNA: TGCGCCAGCAGCGTGGACTTGTTTGAGCAGTTCTTC. Residues: CASSVDLFEQFF.

The chain joins TRBV28 to TRBJ2-1; 10 positions agree with TRBD2. Germline V gene data show CDR1 as MDHEN and CDR2 as SYDVKM. V dropped 6 bases and J dropped 7; count of bases not matched to a gene: 9. This CDR3 has 15 amino acids. CDR3 loop: CASSDTSGINNEQFF. As DNA, the CDR3 is TGTGCCAGCAGCGATACTAGCGGGATAAATAATGAGCAGTTCTTC.

There are a few counts of this clone. The chain has TRBV5-8 and TRBJ2-3, with D maybe TRBD2 (6 bases). Germline loops: CDR1 SGHTS, CDR2 YDEGEE. Between the trimmed V and J ends, which lost 5 bases and 4 bases, there was a span of 11 bases. This CDR3 is built from 13 residues. The CDR3 DNA is TGTGCCAGCAGTCTGGGGGAGGCAGATACGCAGTATTTT. Translating it yields CASSLGEADTQYF. Supplemented by reference TRBV5-8 and TRBJ2-3, the full variable domain reads EAGVTQSPTHLIKTRGQQATLRCSPISGHTSVYWYQQALGLGLQFLLWYDEGEERNRGNFPPRFSGRQFPNYSSELNVNALELEDSALYLCASSLGEADTQYFGPGTRLTVL.

This clone was counted a single time. The chain is built from TRBV30 and TRBJ1-2; possibly TRBD1 for D (5 bases). Trimming took 8 bases from V and 4 from J, leaving 17 bases between them. The CDR3 has 13 amino acids. The germline V gene has CDR1 GTSNPN and CDR2 SVGIG (reference sequence). The CDR3 nucleotides are TGTGCCGGTTGGACATGGCTTTCCTATGGCTACACCTTC. This encodes CAGWTWLSYGYTF.

This sequence joins TRBV10-1 and TRBJ2-2, with TRBD2 matching over 7 bases. The CDR3 covers 15 residues. Per the germline V gene, CDR1 is WNHNN and CDR2 is SYGVQD (reference sequence). The ends lost 5 bases at V and 8 bases at J; junction bases unmatched: 11. The CDR3 spells CASSRDYPRGGELFF. CDR3 bases: TGCGCCAGCAGTCGGGACTACCCGAGAGGAGGGGAGCTGTTTTTT.

This clone was counted between two and nine times. This chain links TRBV6-2 or TRBV6-3 with TRBJ2-2; the D gene is possibly TRBD2 (7 bases). Trimming cost V 5 bases and J 4 bases, with 14 bases left between them. The germline CDR1 and CDR2 sequences are MNHEY and SVGEGT. CDR3 length equals 15 residues. The CDR3 nucleotides read TGTGCCAGCAGTGATCGGGGGGCCACCACCGGGGAGCTGTTTTTT. Amino acids: CASSDRGATTGELFF.

The J gene is TRBJ2-7, the V gene TRBV3-1 (or the pseudogene TRBV3-2); D is undetermined. V was clipped by 0 bases and J by 6 bases, with 6 bases between them. The length of the CDR3 is 12 residues. CDR1 is LGHDT, CDR2 YNNKEL, per germline (reference sequence). CDR3 sequence reads: CASSQERVEQYF. The CDR3, as DNA: TGTGCCAGCAGCCAAGAACGGGTCGAGCAGTACTTC.

J is TRBJ2-7 and V is TRBV6-5; 9 nucleotides agree with TRBD1. CDR1 and CDR2 (germline): MNHEY, SVGAGI. This CDR3 region has 13 residues. Trimming took 7 bases from V and 5 from J; bases not matched to a gene: 6. CDR3 in amino acids: CASTRQGEDEQYF. In DNA form, the CDR3 reads TGTGCCAGCACCAGACAGGGGGAGGACGAGCAGTACTTC.

This clone was detected only once. The chain employs TRBV7-2 and TRBJ2-3, with a possible D match to TRBD2 (5 bases). The CDR3 extends over 15 amino acids. Germline V gives CDR1 SGHTA, CDR2 FQGNSA. The ends were cut back, 3 bases at V and 1 base at J, with 11 bases in the middle. CDR3 region: CASSLMGVGTDTQYF. CDR3 nucleotides: TGTGCCAGCAGCTTGATGGGAGTAGGCACAGATACGCAGTATTTT.

The chain has TRBV6-2 or TRBV6-3 and TRBJ2-3; TRBD2 agrees at 7 bases. V trimming: 0 bases; J trimming: 4 bases; junction bases outside the gene matches: 4. Germline assignment: CDR1 MNHEY and CDR2 SVGEGT. The CDR3 covers 15 residues. The CDR3 spells CASSYSTGGSDTQYF. CDR3 coding DNA: TGTGCCAGCAGTTACTCTACCGGGGGGTCAGATACGCAGTATTTT.

This clone was seen a single time. Within the sample, other DNA sequences also encode this same CDR3. J is TRBJ2-1 and V is TRBV3-1 (or the pseudogene TRBV3-2); TRBD2 matches 9 bases. CDR3 length: 16 amino acids. The V gene end was trimmed by 1 base and the J gene end by 1 base; junction bases not matched to a gene: 2. CDR1 is LGHDT, CDR2 YNNKEL, per germline (reference sequence). The CDR3 protein is CASSQGLAGSYNEQFF. CDR3 coding DNA: TGTGCCAGCAGCCAAGGGCTAGCGGGATCCTACAATGAGCAGTTCTTC.

The chain links TRBV14 to TRBJ1-5, with unresolved D. CDR1 is SGHDN and CDR2 is FVKESK in the germline V gene. V lost 4 bases and J lost 9, with 13 bases in between. This CDR3 is built from 13 residues. CDR3: CASSLGTETPQHF. In nucleotides, the CDR3 is TGTGCCAGCAGCCTGGGCACCGAGACGCCCCAGCATTTT.

This chain connects TRBV7-2 to TRBJ2-5, with D possibly being TRBD1 (5 bases). Germline V gene data show CDR1 as SGHTA and CDR2 as FQGNSA. The CDR3 contains 15 residues. Trimming cost V 3 bases and J 5 bases, with 16 bases left between them. The CDR3 DNA follows: TGTGCCAGCAGCTTCGTAGGGGAAGCTAGGGAGACCCAGTACTTC. Translation gives CASSFVGEARETQYF.

In DNA form, the CDR3 reads TGTGCCAGCTCACCACCGCCCAGGGGTTACGAGCAGTACTTC. Amino acid sequence: CASSPPPRGYEQYF. V gene TRBV18 combines with J gene TRBJ2-7; a weak D match, TRBD1 (6 bases). The germline gives CDR1 KGHSH, CDR2 LQKENI. The CDR3 is 14 residues long. V was pared by 0 bases and J by 4 bases, with 10 bases between.

The chain uses TRBV6-2 or TRBV6-3 and TRBJ2-7; D is possibly TRBD1 (6 bases). V was cut by 4 bases and J by 2 bases, with 15 bases left in between. The CDR3 extends over 15 amino acids. Germline values: CDR1 MNHEY, CDR2 SVGEGT. The CDR3 coding sequence is TGTGCCAGCAGTTCCCCTAGACAGGCAGCCTACGAGCAGTACTTC. Encoded protein: CASSSPRQAAYEQYF.

The rearrangement uses TRBV5-1 and TRBJ2-7, with a weak D call TRBD2 (6 bases). V was shortened by 1 base and J by 3 bases, with 14 bases between the two germline ends. CDR1 and CDR2 (germline): SGHRS, YFSETQ. The CDR3 length is 15 residues. This CDR3 is CASSLNSGVGYEQYF. The CDR3 DNA reads as TGCGCCAGCAGCTTGAATAGCGGTGTTGGCTACGAGCAGTACTTC.

This chain joins TRBV28 and TRBJ1-5; D call uncertain. The V gene lost 4 bases and the J gene lost 6 bases, with 19 bases spanning the gap. In germline, CDR1 is MDHEN, CDR2 SYDVKM. The CDR3 extends over 16 amino acids. DNA for the CDR3: TGTGCCAGCAGTTCGATGCCCTTAGTAGTAAGTCAGCCCCAGCATTTT. This sequence encodes CASSSMPLVVSQPQHF.

V usage is TRBV29-1 and J usage is TRBJ2-1, with 7 bases matching TRBD1. The CDR3 sequence is 14 residues long. Looked up from germline, CDR1 is SQVTM and CDR2 is ANQGSEA. Germline trimming cut 3 bases from V and 6 bases from J; bases unmatched to any gene: 8. DNA for the CDR3: TGCAGCGTTGATAGGGGCGACAGGGCCAATGAGCAGTTCTTC. The encoded protein is CSVDRGDRANEQFF.

This sequence joins TRBV5-1 and TRBJ1-2; D is ambiguous. The CDR3 contains 15 residues. CDR1 SGHRS and CDR2 YFSETQ come from the germline V gene. Trimming removed 0 bases from V and 7 bases from J, with 16 bases in between. As DNA, the CDR3 is TGCGCCAGCAGCTTGGAACAGCTCCGGTTGGGTGGCTACACCTTC. Translating it yields CASSLEQLRLGGYTF.

The chain has TRBV24-1 and TRBJ2-5; TRBD2 aligns across 13 bases. This CDR3 is built from 18 residues. The V gene end was trimmed by 5 bases and the J gene end by 5 bases; junction bases not matched to a gene: 13. Germline V lookup: CDR1 KGHDR, CDR2 SFDVKD. In DNA, the CDR3 is TGTGCCACCAGTGGAACAAAAGGACTAGCGGGAGCCGTGGAGACCCAGTACTTC. It encodes CATSGTKGLAGAVETQYF.

V usage is TRBV28 and J usage is TRBJ2-5; 7 nucleotides align to TRBD1. After removal of 5 bases from V and 2 bases from J, the junction contained 5 bases not matched to a gene. Germline assignment: CDR1 MDHEN and CDR2 SYDVKM. CDR3 length equals 14 residues. The CDR3 nucleotides are TGTGCCAGCAGTGGCAGGGGGTTTCAAGAGACCCAGTACTTC. It yields the protein CASSGRGFQETQYF.

This clone was found a few times. Different DNA sequences within this sample yield the same CDR3. This chain uses TRBV20-1 with TRBJ1-2; maybe TRBD1 (6 bases). CDR3 length equals 11 residues. CDR1 is DFQATT, CDR2 SNEGSKA, per germline (reference sequence). Trimming removed 6 bases from V and 8 bases from J, with 13 bases in between. CDR3 residues: CSATGSGGYTF. The CDR3 bases are TGCAGTGCCACAGGGTCAGGAGGCTACACCTTC.